This is a list of T cell receptor beta chains from one sample in a study of cytomegalovirus exposure and HLA in healthy donors. Profiling relied on immunoSEQ multiplex PCR, and the TCRdb table lists in-frame clones only, not all of them. The sample holds around 130,000 clones, approximately 80% seen once. Sequencing input: PBMCs. The receptors here all came from a man aged 40-50 years in good health and CMV-seronegative. Both conserved end residues are part of each CDR3. D genes are given only for firm matches. Clone size is shown for a subset of rows, as once, few, many or a class of expanded clone.

j_call: TRBJ1-3
clone_size: few
d_call: TRBD1
v_call: TRBV19
cdr3_nt: TGTGCCAGTAGTCCCGGGACAGGCTACGGAAACACCATATATTTT
cdr3_aa: CASSPGTGYGNTIYF

j_call: TRBJ1-4
clone_size: -
d_call: -
v_call: TRBV6-1
cdr3_nt: TGTGCCAGCAGAGGGCCGGCGGGGGATGAAAAACTGTTTTTT
cdr3_aa: CASRGPAGDEKLFF

j_call: TRBJ1-3
clone_size: -
d_call: TRBD1
v_call: TRBV27
cdr3_nt: TGTGCCAGCCAGCGAGGACAGGGGGCTGGAAACACCATATATTTT
cdr3_aa: CASQRGQGAGNTIYF

j_call: TRBJ2-7
clone_size: -
d_call: -
v_call: TRBV7-9
cdr3_nt: TGTTCCAGCAGCCCAAGTCAGGGTAGCTACGAGCAGTACTTC
cdr3_aa: CSSSPSQGSYEQYF

j_call: TRBJ2-7
clone_size: once
d_call: -
v_call: TRBV9
cdr3_nt: TGTGCCAGCAGCGTTGCCGGGGGAGTCTCCTACGAGCAGTACTTC
cdr3_aa: CASSVAGGVSYEQYF

j_call: TRBJ1-2
clone_size: -
d_call: -
v_call: TRBV6-5
cdr3_nt: TGTGCCAGCAGTCAGGGCAGGAGTTCTTATGGCTACACCTTC
cdr3_aa: CASSQGRSSYGYTF

j_call: TRBJ2-1
clone_size: -
d_call: -
v_call: TRBV5-1
cdr3_nt: TGCGCCAGCAGCTTTAGTGGCAGGTCCTACAATGAGCAGTTCTTC
cdr3_aa: CASSFSGRSYNEQFF

j_call: TRBJ2-1
clone_size: -
d_call: -
v_call: TRBV5-1
cdr3_nt: TGCGCCAGCAGCCCACAGACTAGTAACAATGAGCAGTTCTTC
cdr3_aa: CASSPQTSNNEQFF

j_call: TRBJ2-1
clone_size: -
d_call: -
v_call: TRBV27
cdr3_nt: TGTGCCAGCAGTTTAATACCGCGTAATGAGCAGTTCTTC
cdr3_aa: CASSLIPRNEQFF

j_call: TRBJ2-7
clone_size: -
d_call: TRBD2
v_call: TRBV6-5
cdr3_nt: TGTGCCAGCACCCCTCCAGGGACTAGTTTGGAGCAGTACTTC
cdr3_aa: CASTPPGTSLEQYF

j_call: TRBJ2-2
clone_size: -
d_call: TRBD2
v_call: TRBV29-1
cdr3_nt: TGCAGCGTTGCCGACAAGACTAGCGGCGCGAACACCGGGGAGCTGTTTTTT
cdr3_aa: CSVADKTSGANTGELFF

j_call: TRBJ2-7
clone_size: -
d_call: -
v_call: TRBV5-4
cdr3_nt: TGTGCCAGCAGCTTGGAGGGGGGGGGCTCCTACGAGCAGTACTTC
cdr3_aa: CASSLEGGGSYEQYF

j_call: TRBJ2-3
clone_size: -
d_call: TRBD2
v_call: TRBV4-3
cdr3_nt: TGCGCCAGCAGCCAAGATACGGGTAGCGGGAGAGTAACTAGCACAGATACGCAGTATTTT
cdr3_aa: CASSQDTGSGRVTSTDTQYF

j_call: TRBJ1-1
clone_size: -
d_call: TRBD1
v_call: TRBV29-1
cdr3_nt: TGCAGCGCCCGGGACAGGTCTGAAGCTTTCTTT
cdr3_aa: CSARDRSEAFF

j_call: TRBJ1-1
clone_size: -
d_call: TRBD1
v_call: TRBV27
cdr3_nt: TGTGCCAGCAGTTCCAGCCCCGGGACAGGCGGTACGAACACTGAAGCTTTCTTT
cdr3_aa: CASSSSPGTGGTNTEAFF

j_call: TRBJ2-1
clone_size: -
d_call: -
v_call: TRBV20-1
cdr3_nt: TGCAGTGCTAGAGTTCGGGGGGAGCAGTTCTTC
cdr3_aa: CSARVRGEQFF

j_call: TRBJ1-4
clone_size: once
d_call: -
v_call: TRBV10-3
cdr3_nt: TGTGCCATCAGCTCACAGGTGTCAAAGGAAAAACTGTTTTTT
cdr3_aa: CAISSQVSKEKLFF

j_call: TRBJ1-1
clone_size: -
d_call: TRBD1
v_call: TRBV10-3
cdr3_nt: TGTGCCATCAGCCCACAGGGGGGCACTGAAGCTTTCTTT
cdr3_aa: CAISPQGGTEAFF

j_call: TRBJ1-1
clone_size: -
d_call: TRBD1
v_call: TRBV27
cdr3_nt: TGTGCCAGTGAAGGACAGGGGTCCTCCGAAGCTTTCTTT
cdr3_aa: CASEGQGSSEAFF

j_call: TRBJ1-2
clone_size: once
d_call: -
v_call: TRBV7-8
cdr3_nt: TGTGCCAGCAGCGGCAGGGTGGGGTATGGCTACACCTTC
cdr3_aa: CASSGRVGYGYTF

j_call: TRBJ2-7
clone_size: once
d_call: -
v_call: TRBV2
cdr3_nt: TGTGCCAGCAGTACCTGGGACACCTTAAGCTCCTACGAGCAGTACTTC
cdr3_aa: CASSTWDTLSSYEQYF

j_call: TRBJ2-6
clone_size: -
d_call: -
v_call: TRBV15
cdr3_nt: TGTGCCACCAGCAAGCGAAGGACCTCTGGGGCCAACGGCCTGACTTTC
cdr3_aa: CATSKRRTSGANGLTF

j_call: TRBJ2-2
clone_size: -
d_call: TRBD2
v_call: TRBV5-5
cdr3_nt: TGTGCCAGCAGCTTAAGGAGCGGGGTAAACACCGGGGAGCTGTTTTTT
cdr3_aa: CASSLRSGVNTGELFF

j_call: TRBJ1-2
clone_size: -
d_call: -
v_call: TRBV4-3
cdr3_nt: TGCGCCAGCAGCCAAGAAATCGGATTAGCTTATGGCTACACCTTC
cdr3_aa: CASSQEIGLAYGYTF

j_call: TRBJ2-7
clone_size: -
d_call: TRBD2
v_call: TRBV4-1
cdr3_nt: TGCGCCAGCAGCCAAGTTTCTGCGGGAGGCCGAGGTGAGCAGTACTTC
cdr3_aa: CASSQVSAGGRGEQYF

j_call: TRBJ2-7
clone_size: -
d_call: TRBD2
v_call: TRBV7-2
cdr3_nt: TGTGCCAGCAGCTTAGGTAGCGGGAGGCTTGAGCAGTACTTC
cdr3_aa: CASSLGSGRLEQYF

j_call: TRBJ2-1
clone_size: -
d_call: -
v_call: TRBV10-3
cdr3_nt: TGTGCCATCGGCGGTCGGGCCTACAATGAGCAGTTCTTC
cdr3_aa: CAIGGRAYNEQFF

j_call: TRBJ2-2
clone_size: -
d_call: -
v_call: TRBV9
cdr3_nt: TGTGCCAGCAGGGCAGGGTCTAACGGGGAGCTGTTTTTT
cdr3_aa: CASRAGSNGELFF

j_call: TRBJ1-3
clone_size: -
d_call: TRBD1
v_call: TRBV6-6
cdr3_nt: TGTGCCAGCAGTTCACAGGGGCTTTACACGGACACCATATATTTT
cdr3_aa: CASSSQGLYTDTIYF

j_call: TRBJ2-1
clone_size: -
d_call: TRBD2
v_call: TRBV5-1
cdr3_nt: TGCGCCAGCAGCTTGGAACTAGCGAGTTACAATGAGCAGTTCTTC
cdr3_aa: CASSLELASYNEQFF

j_call: TRBJ2-7
clone_size: -
d_call: -
v_call: TRBV7-2
cdr3_nt: TGTGCCAGCAGCAGGGACACCTACGAGCAGTACTTC
cdr3_aa: CASSRDTYEQYF

j_call: TRBJ2-7
clone_size: many
d_call: TRBD1
v_call: TRBV6-1
cdr3_nt: TGTGCCAGCAGTCCCGGGACAGGACGTTACGAGCAGTACTTC
cdr3_aa: CASSPGTGRYEQYF

j_call: TRBJ2-2
clone_size: -
d_call: -
v_call: TRBV4-3
cdr3_nt: TGCGCCAGCAGCCAAGATCTAATTGAAATAATACCGGGACTAGGGGGCACCCGGGGAGCTGTTTTT
cdr3_aa: CASSQDLIEIIPGLGGTRGAVF

j_call: TRBJ2-7
clone_size: -
d_call: -
v_call: TRBV5-8
cdr3_nt: TGTGCCAGCAGCCCTAGGAGGGGCTACGAGCAGTACTTC
cdr3_aa: CASSPRRGYEQYF

j_call: TRBJ2-2
clone_size: -
d_call: TRBD1
v_call: TRBV7-9
cdr3_nt: TGTGCCAGGGGAGGGACAGGGGCCGCCGGGGAGCTGTTTTTT
cdr3_aa: CARGGTGAAGELFF

j_call: TRBJ2-3
clone_size: -
d_call: TRBD2
v_call: TRBV10-3
cdr3_nt: TGTGCCATCCAAAGTGGGGGGGCTAGCGGGGGATTTAGCACAGATACGCAGTATTTT
cdr3_aa: CAIQSGGASGGFSTDTQYF

j_call: TRBJ1-2
clone_size: -
d_call: -
v_call: TRBV7-2
cdr3_nt: TGTGCCAGCAGCGACGGTGTGGGGGCCAGCTATTCCAACACCTTC
cdr3_aa: CASSDGVGASYSNTF

j_call: TRBJ2-7
clone_size: -
d_call: TRBD1
v_call: TRBV9
cdr3_nt: TGTGCCAGCAGCCTGGGGACAGTCTCCTACGAGCAGTACTTC
cdr3_aa: CASSLGTVSYEQYF

j_call: TRBJ1-5
clone_size: -
d_call: -
v_call: TRBV6-5
cdr3_nt: TGTGCCAGCAGACCTTACAGACACAGCAATCAGCCCCAGCATTTT
cdr3_aa: CASRPYRHSNQPQHF

j_call: TRBJ2-3
clone_size: few
d_call: TRBD2
v_call: TRBV7-8
cdr3_nt: TGTGCCAGCAGCCAGGGGTGGTCGGGGGGGATTACAGATACGCAGTATTTT
cdr3_aa: CASSQGWSGGITDTQYF

j_call: TRBJ2-5
clone_size: -
d_call: TRBD1
v_call: TRBV19
cdr3_nt: TGTGCCAGTAGGAAGACAGGGGGCATGGAGACCCAGTACTTC
cdr3_aa: CASRKTGGMETQYF

j_call: TRBJ2-7
clone_size: -
d_call: TRBD2
v_call: TRBV7-9
cdr3_nt: TGTGCCAGCAGCCCAGTGGGACTAGCGGGGTACGAGCAGTACTTC
cdr3_aa: CASSPVGLAGYEQYF

j_call: TRBJ2-5
clone_size: -
d_call: TRBD2
v_call: TRBV19
cdr3_nt: TGTGCCAGTAGTAGAGCAGCGGGAGTTGAGGAGACCCAGTACTTC
cdr3_aa: CASSRAAGVEETQYF

j_call: TRBJ2-6
clone_size: -
d_call: TRBD1
v_call: TRBV6-5
cdr3_nt: TGTGCCAGCAGTTACACAGGGGCCGGGGCCAACGGCCTGACTTTC
cdr3_aa: CASSYTGAGANGLTF

j_call: TRBJ2-4
clone_size: -
d_call: -
v_call: TRBV4-3
cdr3_nt: TGCGCCAGCAGCCAAGATCTGACGGCGGGGAAAAACAGTCAGTACTTC
cdr3_aa: CASSQDLTAGKNSQYF

j_call: TRBJ2-7
clone_size: once
d_call: TRBD2
v_call: TRBV5-1
cdr3_nt: TGCGCCAGCAGCCCCGGGGGGGGCCGGGAGCAGTACTTC
cdr3_aa: CASSPGGGREQYF

j_call: TRBJ1-5
clone_size: once
d_call: -
v_call: TRBV27
cdr3_nt: TGTGCCAGCAGTTTAACAGGGCCGTATAGCAATCAGCCCCAGCATTTT
cdr3_aa: CASSLTGPYSNQPQHF

j_call: TRBJ2-7
clone_size: -
d_call: -
v_call: TRBV6-6
cdr3_nt: TGTGCCAGCAGTTATTTGGACAAATACGAGCAGTACTTC
cdr3_aa: CASSYLDKYEQYF

j_call: TRBJ2-7
clone_size: -
d_call: -
v_call: TRBV27
cdr3_nt: TGTGCCAGCGCGAGCAACTTCTACGAGCAGTACTTC
cdr3_aa: CASASNFYEQYF

j_call: TRBJ1-2
clone_size: -
d_call: -
v_call: TRBV4-3
cdr3_nt: TGCGCCAGCAGCCAAGACGACATAAGCCTCTATGGCTACACCTTC
cdr3_aa: CASSQDDISLYGYTF

j_call: TRBJ1-5
clone_size: -
d_call: TRBD1
v_call: TRBV7-2
cdr3_nt: TGTGCCAGCAGTCGACAGGGGGGGCAGCCCCAGCATTTT
cdr3_aa: CASSRQGGQPQHF

j_call: TRBJ2-5
clone_size: -
d_call: TRBD2
v_call: TRBV7-9
cdr3_nt: TGTTCCAGCAGGGCGACTAGCGGGAGAGCAGAGACCCAGTACTTC
cdr3_aa: CSSRATSGRAETQYF

j_call: TRBJ2-1
clone_size: once
d_call: TRBD2
v_call: TRBV18
cdr3_nt: TGTGCCAGCTCACCTTTAGCGGGGCCCTACAATGAGCAGTTCTTC
cdr3_aa: CASSPLAGPYNEQFF

j_call: TRBJ2-1
clone_size: -
d_call: -
v_call: TRBV7-9
cdr3_nt: TGTGCCAGCAACCTAGGGAGATCGGACAATGAGCAGTTCTTC
cdr3_aa: CASNLGRSDNEQFF

j_call: TRBJ1-2
clone_size: -
d_call: TRBD1
v_call: TRBV2
cdr3_nt: TGTGCCAGCAGCTCCGGGACAGACTATGGCTACACCTTC
cdr3_aa: CASSSGTDYGYTF

j_call: TRBJ1-6
clone_size: -
d_call: -
v_call: TRBV4-1
cdr3_nt: TGCGCCAGCAGCCAATTGACAGGCAACTTGGATCCCCTCCACTTT
cdr3_aa: CASSQLTGNLDPLHF

j_call: TRBJ2-7
clone_size: -
d_call: -
v_call: TRBV11-2
cdr3_nt: TGTGCCAGCAGCTCACACCTCTACGAGCAGTACTTC
cdr3_aa: CASSSHLYEQYF

j_call: TRBJ1-3
clone_size: -
d_call: -
v_call: TRBV7-9
cdr3_nt: TGTTCCAGCAGCTTATATCTAGGCGTCCAGTTGGGAAACACCATATATTTT
cdr3_aa: CSSSLYLGVQLGNTIYF